This T cell receptor (beta chain) emerged from a study of T cells in Graves' hyperthyroidism and ophthalmopathy. Whole-study results and caveats: Blood also showed most of the thyroid clonotypes that were expanded above 0.001.

There were TCR beta CDR3 regions amplified from RNA transcripts. First-round RT-PCR targeting the TCR CDR3 was performed with the HTBI primer set. TCRdb redid the calling of the multiplex PCR reads with MiXCR, one entry per CDR3 protein. Counted here are 300,000 to 500,000 distinct CDR3 sequences, roughly 13% occurring once; the ten biggest clones make up approximately 29%. V lost 7 bases and J 7 bases, leaving 13 bases between the germline ends. Germline V gene data show CDR1 as MNHNS and CDR2 as SASEGT. CDR3 length: 12 residues. This clonotype was seen ten or more times. Its cognate antigen is unknown.

This TCR was sampled from a man aged 50 or older with Graves' ophthalmopathy. The sequenced sample was blood. The chain combines TRBV6-1 with TRBJ1-2, with a tentative D call TRBD1 (5 bases). The CDR3 region has the DNA TGTGCCAGCACCCCATTGAGGGGTGGCTACACCTTC. It encodes CASTPLRGGYTF.